The rows below give T cell receptor beta chains drawn from one sample of a study of response to subunit inactivated influenza vaccine. TCRdb ran MiXCR on the RT-PCR reads and lists one entry per CDR3 protein. The sample carries roughly 650,000 distinct CDR3 sequences, less than 15% recorded once. The material was PBMCs from blood, obtained less than 15 days before vaccination. These receptors were taken from a man between 50 and 59 years old who received an inactivated influenza vaccine. Both conserved end residues are part of each CDR3.

j_call | v_call | cdr3_aa
TRBJ2-3 | TRBV5-5 | CASSLGEARTDTQYF
TRBJ2-5 | TRBV6-2/TRBV6-3 | CASSPADETQYF
TRBJ2-1 | TRBV7-8 | CASRTRTGTGSHNEQFF
TRBJ2-1 | TRBV5-1 | CASSLGGIRGDEQFF
TRBJ2-5 | TRBV7-2 | CASKKAVYQETQYF
TRBJ2-7 | TRBV20-1 | CSASPGTVYEQYF
TRBJ2-2 | TRBV5-1 | CSSSPKDRGLLPNTGELFF
TRBJ2-7 | TRBV5-1 | CASSLGTGGDYEQYF
TRBJ2-1 | TRBV6-2/TRBV6-3 | CASSYLAGGSYNEQFF
TRBJ1-4 | TRBV6-1 | CASSVGGNEEKLFF
TRBJ2-7 | TRBV20-1 | CSASLGDPYEQYF
TRBJ2-2 | TRBV4-2 | CASSLATPPTGELFF
TRBJ2-5 | TRBV5-8 | CASSSDTGSGETQYF
TRBJ1-3 | TRBV29-1 | CSVTGTGSNTIYF
TRBJ2-1 | TRBV20-1 | CSARDLLLAGSGSYNEQFF
TRBJ2-3 | TRBV12-3/TRBV12-4 | CASSLAVAGDTQYF
TRBJ1-1 | TRBV11-2 | CASSLRLFGVAEAFF
TRBJ2-7 | TRBV5-5 | CASSLGALGASSYEQYF
TRBJ1-2 | TRBV6-5 | CASSYSVRSYGYTF
TRBJ2-5 | TRBV24-1 | CATSDLNREETQYF
TRBJ2-2 | TRBV7-9 | CASRRTGVNTGELFF
TRBJ2-3 | TRBV28 | CASRPGTDTQYF
TRBJ2-5 | TRBV10-3 | CAISEPTGTNFVTQYF
TRBJ2-7 | TRBV29-1 | CSVSIRGYEQYF
TRBJ1-2 | TRBV4-3 | CASSQIEAMNGGNGYTF
TRBJ2-7 | TRBV7-2 | CASSFRGQQYF
TRBJ2-2 | TRBV9 | CASSVGGRASGELFF
TRBJ1-5 | TRBV27 | CASGSLGWNQPQHF
TRBJ2-7 | TRBV5-1 | CASSLKGNEQYF
TRBJ2-3 | TRBV15 | CATSRGGSGVVDTQYF
TRBJ1-1 | TRBV12-3/TRBV12-4 | CASSQGTPPRGF